A single sample gave rise to the 2 T cell receptor beta chains below, sequenced in a study of beta chain features in type 1 diabetes. Reverse transcription of all isolated RNA meant that expressed TCRB transcripts were sequenced. Libraries were prepared by immunoSEQ multiplex PCR; TCRdb keeps only in-frame clonotypes and omits some of them. The sample contains under 300,000 clones, less than 35% of which appear only once. Sequences were obtained from central memory CD4+ T cells from blood. The receptors shown here come from a young man in good health.

This clone was counted only a few times. The rearrangement uses TRBV7-2 and TRBJ1-6, with D tentatively TRBD1 (5 bases). Germline assignment: CDR1 SGHTA and CDR2 FQGNSA. Trimming pared 5 bases from V and 16 bases from J, leaving 18 bases between. CDR3 length equals 13 residues. CDR3 bases: TGTGCCAGCAGCCCCGGGACGCATACCTCACTCCACTTT. It specifies CASSPGTHTSLHF.

This chain uses TRBV12-5 with TRBJ1-1; a possible D gene is TRBD1 (6 bases). The CDR3 runs to 13 residues. Trimming shortened V by 7 bases and J by 11 bases, and 20 bases separated the two germline ends. CDR1 and CDR2 from the germline V gene are LGHNT and FRNRAP. CDR3 coding DNA: TGTGCTAGTGCCCCCGGGGACACGTCCAAGGCTTTCTTT. Translating gives CASAPGDTSKAFF.